A selection of T cell receptor beta chains follows, all from one sample in a study of blood T cell repertoires in COVID-19. Only in-frame clones appear in the TCRdb table, and some are missing; sequencing was by immunoSEQ multiplex PCR. The table lists almost 300,000 clones, about 87% of them singletons. Sequenced input: peripheral blood. These receptors all stem from a man aged 65-85 years with acute or convalescent COVID-19. Each CDR3 is given with its conserved first and last residue. D genes are given only for firm matches. Only some rows state a clone size, as once, few, many or a class for expanded clones.

D: .
V: TRBV7-2
size: few
J: TRBJ1-2
CDR3: CASSSGFVGYGYTF
DNA: TGTGCCAGCAGCTCGGGTTTCGTGGGCTATGGCTACACCTTC

D: .
V: TRBV29-1
size: .
J: TRBJ1-6
CDR3: CSVGEGVNSPLHF
DNA: TGCAGCGTTGGGGAGGGAGTCAATTCACCCCTCCACTTT

D: TRBD1
V: TRBV20-1
size: .
J: TRBJ1-5
CDR3: CSAQRTGQHF
DNA: TGCAGTGCTCAAAGGACAGGCCAGCATTTT

D: TRBD1
V: TRBV6-5
size: .
J: TRBJ2-7
CDR3: CASRYRDRLYEQYF
DNA: TGTGCCAGCCGGTACCGGGACAGACTATACGAGCAGTACTTC

D: .
V: TRBV15
size: .
J: TRBJ2-1
CDR3: CATSRDIPGVDNEQFF
DNA: TGTGCCACCAGCAGAGATATCCCGGGGGTGGACAATGAGCAGTTCTTC

D: .
V: TRBV11-3
size: .
J: TRBJ2-1
CDR3: CASSFGGLINNEQFF
DNA: TGTGCCAGCAGCTTTGGGGGCTTAATCAACAATGAGCAGTTCTTC

D: .
V: TRBV5-1
size: once
J: TRBJ1-4
CDR3: CASGTGTGYEKLFF
DNA: TGCGCCAGCGGAACAGGGACGGGGTATGAAAAACTGTTTTTT

D: .
V: TRBV14
size: .
J: TRBJ1-5
CDR3: CASSQTGGSPQHF
DNA: TGTGCCAGCAGCCAGACTGGGGGCTCGCCCCAGCATTTT

D: TRBD1
V: TRBV7-9
size: .
J: TRBJ1-4
CDR3: CASTIQGLGEKLFF
DNA: TGTGCCAGCACTATACAGGGGCTCGGCGAAAAACTGTTTTTT

D: .
V: TRBV29-1
size: .
J: TRBJ1-1
CDR3: CSAINLSGGLNTEAFF
DNA: TGCAGCGCTATAAACCTCTCCGGGGGGCTGAACACTGAAGCTTTCTTT

D: TRBD1
V: TRBV27
size: .
J: TRBJ2-7
CDR3: CASSLQGSHEQYF
DNA: TGTGCCAGCAGTCTACAGGGGTCCCACGAGCAGTACTTC

D: .
V: TRBV28
size: .
J: TRBJ1-3
CDR3: CASSLQVGNTIYF
DNA: TGTGCCAGCAGTTTACAGGTTGGAAACACCATATATTTT

D: .
V: TRBV7-2
size: once
J: TRBJ1-4
CDR3: CASSLARSKLGAEKLFF
DNA: TGTGCCAGCAGCTTAGCGAGGAGTAAATTGGGGGCAGAAAAACTGTTTTTT

D: .
V: TRBV6-5
size: .
J: TRBJ1-1
CDR3: CASRGLGTEAFF
DNA: TGTGCCAGCAGGGGACTAGGCACTGAAGCTTTCTTT

D: TRBD2
V: TRBV7-2
size: .
J: TRBJ2-7
CDR3: CASSLDPAGAYEQYF
DNA: TGTGCCAGCAGCTTAGATCCAGCGGGGGCCTACGAGCAGTACTTC

D: TRBD1
V: TRBV6-5
size: .
J: TRBJ1-5
CDR3: CASRTTGGDQPQHF
DNA: TGTGCCAGCAGAACTACAGGGGGCGATCAGCCCCAGCATTTT

D: .
V: TRBV6-5
size: .
J: TRBJ1-2
CDR3: CASSYRREDYGYTF
DNA: TGTGCCAGCAGTTATCGCAGGGAAGACTATGGCTACACCTTC

D: TRBD1
V: TRBV5-1
size: .
J: TRBJ2-1
CDR3: CASSAQGTGGDEQFF
DNA: TGCGCCAGCAGCGCCCAAGGGACAGGGGGAGATGAGCAGTTCTTC

D: TRBD1
V: TRBV5-1
size: .
J: TRBJ2-7
CDR3: CASSSIPGQGTYEQYF
DNA: TGCGCCAGCAGCTCAATACCGGGACAGGGCACCTACGAGCAGTACTTC

D: TRBD1
V: TRBV6-4
size: .
J: TRBJ1-6
CDR3: CASSDGGQGGSPLHF
DNA: TGTGCCAGCAGTGACGGTGGACAGGGAGGGTCACCCCTCCACTTT

D: TRBD1
V: TRBV6-2/TRBV6-3
size: few
J: TRBJ1-1
CDR3: CASSRTGGAEAFF
DNA: TGTGCCAGCAGCAGGACAGGGGGCGCTGAAGCTTTCTTT

D: TRBD1
V: TRBV7-9
size: few
J: TRBJ1-1
CDR3: CASSRDRSNTEAFF
DNA: TGTGCCAGCAGCCGGGACAGGTCGAACACTGAAGCTTTCTTT

D: .
V: TRBV7-3
size: .
J: TRBJ2-5
CDR3: CASSLTQGMGETQYF
DNA: TGTGCCAGCAGCTTAACCCAGGGGATGGGAGAGACCCAGTACTTC

D: TRBD1
V: TRBV2
size: .
J: TRBJ2-5
CDR3: CASSDWTGSGETQYF
DNA: TGTGCCAGCAGTGACTGGACAGGCAGTGGCGAGACCCAGTACTTC

D: .
V: TRBV5-5
size: few
J: TRBJ2-6
CDR3: CASSFWAGAGANVLTF
DNA: TGTGCCAGCAGCTTCTGGGCAGGGGCTGGGGCCAACGTCCTGACTTTC

D: TRBD2
V: TRBV5-1
size: once
J: TRBJ2-1
CDR3: CASSLILAGGASANEQFF
DNA: TGCGCCAGCAGCTTGATATTAGCGGGAGGTGCAAGTGCTAATGAGCAGTTCTTC

D: TRBD1
V: TRBV19
size: .
J: TRBJ2-1
CDR3: CASSHRTGNDNEQFF
DNA: TGTGCCAGTAGTCATCGGACAGGGAACGACAATGAGCAGTTCTTC

D: TRBD1
V: TRBV30
size: once
J: TRBJ1-6
CDR3: CAWSPTGGNSPLHF
DNA: TGTGCCTGGAGCCCCACAGGGGGTAATTCACCCCTCCACTTT

D: TRBD2
V: TRBV5-4
size: .
J: TRBJ2-1
CDR3: CASSRREGYYNEQFF
DNA: TGTGCCAGCAGCCGCCGGGAGGGCTACTACAATGAGCAGTTCTTC

D: .
V: TRBV5-1
size: .
J: TRBJ2-7
CDR3: CASSLEPGPYEQYF
DNA: TGCGCCAGCAGCTTGGAGCCAGGCCCCTACGAGCAGTACTTC

D: .
V: TRBV28
size: .
J: TRBJ1-5
CDR3: CASTPDSNNQPQHF
DNA: TGTGCCAGCACCCCGGACAGTAACAATCAGCCCCAGCATTTT

D: TRBD1
V: TRBV7-8
size: .
J: TRBJ2-2
CDR3: CASSGRTGPGELFF
DNA: TGTGCCAGCAGCGGAAGGACAGGGCCCGGGGAGCTGTTTTTT

D: .
V: TRBV7-3
size: .
J: TRBJ2-6
CDR3: CASSPQTASGANVLTF
DNA: TGTGCCAGCAGCCCCCAGACAGCCTCTGGGGCCAACGTCCTGACTTTC

D: TRBD2
V: TRBV29-1
size: .
J: TRBJ2-1
CDR3: CSVVASGRKVNEQFF
DNA: TGCAGCGTCGTGGCCAGCGGGAGGAAGGTCAATGAGCAGTTCTTC

D: .
V: TRBV3-1/TRBV3-2
size: .
J: TRBJ1-1
CDR3: CASSQVSVSSTEAFF
DNA: TGTGCCAGCAGCCAAGTCAGCGTGTCGAGCACTGAAGCTTTCTTT

D: .
V: TRBV7-2
size: .
J: TRBJ2-1
CDR3: CASSPQRLRDSETYNEQFF
DNA: TGTGCCAGCAGCCCCCAACGCCTCCGGGACTCCGAGACCTACAATGAGCAGTTCTTC

D: TRBD1
V: TRBV7-3
size: .
J: TRBJ2-7
CDR3: CASSSRQGSEQYF
DNA: TGTGCCAGCAGCTCACGACAGGGGAGCGAGCAGTACTTC

D: .
V: TRBV4-2
size: .
J: TRBJ1-4
CDR3: CASSQVAQDATNEKLFF
DNA: TGTGCCAGCAGCCAAGTTGCACAGGATGCAACTAATGAAAAACTGTTTTTT

D: .
V: TRBV28
size: .
J: TRBJ1-4
CDR3: CASSPLPGQTNEKLFF
DNA: TGTGCCAGCAGTCCATTGCCGGGACAAACTAATGAAAAACTGTTTTTT